This TCR beta chain was retrieved from a study of T-cell reconstitution after alpha-beta-depleted transplantation in children. This clonotype was picked up one time. Its antigen is as yet unknown. With a much larger clone just one base away, this may be a read error. The CDR3 totals 13 residues. Germline CDR1 reads DFQATT; CDR2 reads SNEGSKA (reference sequence). General observations from the study: Several hundred expanded graft clones reportedly supplied alpha-beta T cells about two months after transplant.

The library targeted TCRbeta and was prepared with unique molecular identifiers. TCRdb re-called the PCR reads through MiXCR, storing one row per CDR3 protein. The sample records hundreds of thousands of distinct CDR3 sequences, around 13% being singletons. The J gene is TRBJ1-1, the V gene TRBV20-1; D gene ambiguous. The sequence was collected from a girl aged 2 to 9 with congenital amegakaryocytic thrombocytopenia, due to receive a stem cell transplant. The source material was PBMCs, sampled before TCRalphabeta/CD19-depleted stem cell transplant. CDR3 protein: CSAETNVNTEALF. The DNA for the CDR3 is TGCAGTGCGGAAACCAACGTGAACACTGAAGCTCTCTTT.